This T cell receptor (beta chain) was retrieved from a study of T-cell memory formation after mild COVID-19. Study background: There were largely donor-specific TCR clusters.

Concerning this clonotype: Antigen specificity is unknown.

The trim removed 3 bases at V and 1 base at J, leaving 3 bases unmatched. Germline CDR1 reads SEHNR; CDR2 reads FQNEAQ (reference sequence). The CDR3 has 15 residues. General study findings and limits: In pre-infection memory, a portion of responding clones appeared, which suggested that cross-reactive memory joined. Nothing showed for sure that second-wave clones peaking on day 37 were SARS-CoV-2 specific.

5'RACE primed at constant segments yielded TCR alpha and TCR beta cDNA libraries bearing sample barcodes and UMIs. TCRdb reanalysed the 5' RACE reads using MiXCR and keeps one entry per CDR3 protein. The profile shows 400,000 or so distinct CDR3 sequences, around 19% of them singletons. Sequenced sample: PBMCs or a T cell subset sorted from them (not recorded which). The receptor's source is an adult woman who had mild COVID-19 (a few samples of this study predate the infection). Cell type and time point are not known. The V call is TRBV7-9, the J call TRBJ1-2; TRBD1 matches at 9 bases. CDR3 sequence (DNA): TGTGCCAGCAGCTTCGCGGGACAGGGTAACTATGGCTACACCTTC. It is translated as CASSFAGQGNYGYTF.